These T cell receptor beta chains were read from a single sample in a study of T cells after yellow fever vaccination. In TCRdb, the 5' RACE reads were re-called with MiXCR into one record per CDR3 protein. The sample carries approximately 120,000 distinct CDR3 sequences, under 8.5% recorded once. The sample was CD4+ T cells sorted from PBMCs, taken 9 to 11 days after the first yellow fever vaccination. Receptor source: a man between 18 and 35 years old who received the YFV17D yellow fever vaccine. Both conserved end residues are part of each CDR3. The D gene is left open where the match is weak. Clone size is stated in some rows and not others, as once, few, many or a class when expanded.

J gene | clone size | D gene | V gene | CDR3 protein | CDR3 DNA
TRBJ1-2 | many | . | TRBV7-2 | CASSLARRQSYGYTF | TGTGCCAGCAGCTTAGCGCGGAGACAGTCCTATGGCTACACCTTC
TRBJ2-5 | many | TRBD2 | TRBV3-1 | CASSQDARFAGEETQYF | TGTGCCAGCAGCCAAGACGCAAGATTTGCGGGAGAAGAGACCCAGTACTTC
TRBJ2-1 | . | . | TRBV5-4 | CASQEGQINEQFF | TGTGCCAGCCAGGAGGGTCAAATCAATGAGCAGTTCTTC
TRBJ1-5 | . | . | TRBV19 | CASSPFGDPGNQPQHF | TGTGCCAGTAGCCCATTTGGGGACCCGGGCAATCAGCCCCAGCATTTT
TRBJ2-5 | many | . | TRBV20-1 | CSAGRGARETQYF | TGCAGTGCCGGACGGGGGGCGCGGGAGACCCAGTACTTC
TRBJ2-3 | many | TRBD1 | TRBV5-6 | CASSRLVPRGRRDTQYF | TGTGCCAGCAGCCGTCTCGTTCCGAGGGGGCGGAGAGATACGCAGTATTTT
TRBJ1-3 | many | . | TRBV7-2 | CASSFLGLGGNTIYF | TGTGCCAGCAGCTTTTTGGGGTTGGGTGGAAACACCATATATTTT
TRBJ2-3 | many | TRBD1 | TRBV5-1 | CASSLITGGFSTDTQYF | TGCGCCAGCAGCTTGATAACAGGGGGATTTAGCACAGATACGCAGTATTTT
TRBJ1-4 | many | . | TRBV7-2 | CASSLGGAGNEKLFF | TGTGCCAGCAGCTTAGGGGGGGCCGGGAATGAAAAACTGTTTTTT
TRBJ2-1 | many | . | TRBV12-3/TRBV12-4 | CASSSIGHEQFF | TGTGCCAGCAGTTCAATTGGCCATGAGCAGTTCTTC
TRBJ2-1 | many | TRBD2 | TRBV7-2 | CASSRSHPTSGGNNEQFF | TGTGCCAGCAGCCGCTCCCATCCGACTAGCGGGGGAAACAATGAGCAGTTCTTC
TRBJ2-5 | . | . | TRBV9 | CASCVGDQETQYF | TGTGCCAGCTGCGTAGGCGACCAAGAGACCCAGTACTTC
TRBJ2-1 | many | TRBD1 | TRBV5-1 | CASSPGDRGQNEQFF | TGCGCCAGCAGCCCAGGGGACAGGGGGCAGAATGAGCAGTTCTTC
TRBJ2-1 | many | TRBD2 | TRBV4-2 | CASSQDSLAGGGSYNEQFF | TGTGCCAGCAGCCAAGACAGTCTAGCGGGGGGGGGCTCCTACAATGAGCAGTTCTTC
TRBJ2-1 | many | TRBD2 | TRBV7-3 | CASSLYGTRAYNEQFF | TGTGCCAGCAGCTTATATGGGACTAGGGCCTACAATGAGCAGTTCTTC
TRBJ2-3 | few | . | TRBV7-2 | CASSLLGGGAPDTQYF | TGTGCCAGCAGCTTACTGGGGGGGGGGGCCCCAGATACGCAGTATTTT
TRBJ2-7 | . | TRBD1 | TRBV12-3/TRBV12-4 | CASSLTGTGTYEQYF | TGTGCCAGCAGTTTAACCGGGACAGGGACCTACGAGCAGTACTTC
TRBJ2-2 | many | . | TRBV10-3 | CAIRAGRTGELFF | TGTGCCATCCGGGCAGGGCGCACCGGGGAGCTGTTTTTT
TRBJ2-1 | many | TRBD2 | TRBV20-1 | CSAKPPSGLNEQFF | TGCAGCGCAAAACCCCCTAGCGGCCTCAATGAGCAGTTCTTC
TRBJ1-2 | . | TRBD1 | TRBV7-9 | CASSLELRGNYGYTF | TGTGCCAGCAGCTTAGAACTCAGGGGGAACTATGGCTACACCTTC
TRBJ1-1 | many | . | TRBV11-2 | CASSLVSYPTEAFF | TGTGCCAGCAGCTTAGTGTCCTATCCCACTGAAGCTTTCTTT
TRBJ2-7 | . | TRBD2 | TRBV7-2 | CASSPRLSGGGDEQYF | TGTGCCAGCAGCCCCCGGTTGAGCGGGGGGGGAGACGAGCAGTACTTC
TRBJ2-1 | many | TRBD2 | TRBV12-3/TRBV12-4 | CASRFSGGGPYNEQFF | TGTGCCAGCAGGTTTAGCGGGGGAGGACCCTACAATGAGCAGTTCTTC
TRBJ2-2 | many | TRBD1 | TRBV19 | CASSRTGRLSGELFF | TGTGCCAGTAGTCGGACAGGGCGGTTGAGCGGGGAGCTGTTTTTT
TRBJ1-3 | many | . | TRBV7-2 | CASSLAGFSGNTIYF | TGTGCCAGCAGCTTAGCAGGGTTCTCTGGAAACACCATATATTTT
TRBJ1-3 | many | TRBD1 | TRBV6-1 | CASRSQGATGNTIYF | TGTGCCAGCAGGTCACAGGGGGCAACTGGAAACACCATATATTTT
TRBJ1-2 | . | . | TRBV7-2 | CASSPPWAEELYGYTF | TGTGCCAGCAGCCCACCCTGGGCGGAGGAACTCTATGGCTACACCTTC
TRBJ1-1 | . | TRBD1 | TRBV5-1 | CASSWTGGGTEAFF | TGCGCCAGCAGCTGGACAGGGGGCGGCACTGAAGCTTTCTTT
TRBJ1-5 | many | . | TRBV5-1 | CASRQDSNQPQHF | TGCGCCAGCCGACAGGATAGCAATCAGCCCCAGCATTTT
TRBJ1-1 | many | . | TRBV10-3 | CAISEFGQNTEAFF | TGTGCCATCAGTGAGTTTGGTCAGAACACTGAAGCTTTCTTT
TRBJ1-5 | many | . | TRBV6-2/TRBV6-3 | CASSYRLGQGNQPQHF | TGTGCCAGCAGTTACAGGCTGGGGCAGGGCAATCAGCCCCAGCATTTT
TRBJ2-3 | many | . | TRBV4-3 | CASSQDKGTDTQYF | TGCGCCAGCAGCCAAGATAAGGGCACAGATACGCAGTATTTT
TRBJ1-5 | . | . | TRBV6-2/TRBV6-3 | CASSYDSNQPQHF | TGTGCCAGCAGTTACGACAGCAATCAGCCCCAGCATTTT
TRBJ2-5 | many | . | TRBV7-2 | CASSPGPQETQYF | TGTGCCAGCAGTCCGGGACCCCAAGAGACCCAGTACTTC
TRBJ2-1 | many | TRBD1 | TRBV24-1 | CATSDQGAVNEQFF | TGTGCCACCAGTGATCAGGGGGCAGTCAATGAGCAGTTCTTC
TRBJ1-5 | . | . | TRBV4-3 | CSSSQDETGRQPQHF | TGCTCCAGCAGCCAAGACGAGACAGGCAGGCAGCCCCAGCATTTT
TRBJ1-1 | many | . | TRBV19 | CASSWSGKNTEAFF | TGTGCCAGTAGTTGGTCAGGGAAGAACACTGAAGCTTTCTTT
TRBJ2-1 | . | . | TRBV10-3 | CAIRSGDPREQFF | TGTGCCATCCGGTCGGGGGACCCCAGGGAGCAGTTCTTC
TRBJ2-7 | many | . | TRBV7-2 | CASSGALGSYEQYF | TGTGCCAGCAGCGGGGCCTTGGGCTCCTACGAGCAGTACTTC
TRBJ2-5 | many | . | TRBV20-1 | CSASGTKETQYF | TGCAGTGCTTCCGGGACAAAAGAGACCCAGTACTTC
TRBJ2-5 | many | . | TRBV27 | CASSLSETQETQYF | TGTGCCAGCAGCCTTAGCGAGACCCAAGAGACCCAGTACTTC
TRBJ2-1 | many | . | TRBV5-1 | CASSLGGVQTIYNEQFF | TGCGCCAGCAGCTTGGGGGGGGTCCAGACCATCTACAATGAGCAGTTCTTC
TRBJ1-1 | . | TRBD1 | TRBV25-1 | CASTPTGKDTEAFF | TGTGCCAGCACCCCGACAGGGAAGGACACTGAAGCTTTCTTT
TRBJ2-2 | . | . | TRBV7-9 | CASSPPGVWELFF | TGTGCCAGCAGCCCCCCCGGGGTGTGGGAGCTGTTTTTT
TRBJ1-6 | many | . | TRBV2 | CASRDYRDRGSPLHF | TGTGCCAGCAGGGACTACAGGGACCGGGGTTCACCCCTCCACTTT
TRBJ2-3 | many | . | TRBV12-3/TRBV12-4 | CASSPFSDTQYF | TGTGCCAGCAGTCCCTTCTCAGATACGCAGTATTTT
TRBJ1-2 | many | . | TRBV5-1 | CASSEQEDYGYTF | TGCGCCAGCAGCGAACAGGAGGACTATGGCTACACCTTC
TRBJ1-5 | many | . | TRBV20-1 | CSVAGRSTGQPQHF | TGCAGTGTAGCGGGAAGGTCTACCGGTCAGCCCCAGCATTTT